These 13 T cell receptor beta chains were sequenced from one sample in a study of CD8+ T cells in alopecia areata. cDNA serving as the sequencing template came from extracted, reverse transcribed RNA. The data were produced by immunoSEQ multiplex PCR, yet TCRdb's version contains in-frame clones alone and is incomplete. There are about 190,000 clones in the sample; about 60% occur only once, and 0.69% lies in the top ten. Treatment noted: oral pan-JAK inhibitor, 5-10 mg twice daily. This material consisted of CD4+ T cells sorted from blood, taken at week 4, from a patient treated with tofacitinib. These receptors all come from a human donor with alopecia areata.

V and J are TRBV19 and TRBJ2-1; 10 nucleotides align to TRBD2. The CDR3 length is 18 residues. Germline trimming cut 4 bases from V and 1 base from J; bases unmatched to any gene: 10. Looked up from germline, CDR1 is LNHDA and CDR2 is SQIVND (reference sequence). CDR3 sequence (DNA): TGTGCCAGTAGTAGAAATCAGTATAGCGGGAGGTCCTACAATGAGCAGTTCTTC. Protein: CASSRNQYSGRSYNEQFF.

This clone was recorded a few times. This rearrangement joins TRBV18 to TRBJ1-1; the D is unclear. The CDR3 totals 13 residues. Germline CDR1 KGHSH, CDR2 LQKENI. V gave up 2 bases and J gave up 0 bases, with 4 bases separating them. The CDR3 DNA follows: TGTGCCAGCTCACCAGAAATGAACACTGAAGCTTTCTTT. This translates into CASSPEMNTEAFF.

J is TRBJ2-7 and V is TRBV15; no definite D call. The CDR3 length is 12 residues. Germline values: CDR1 LNHNV, CDR2 YYDKDF (reference sequence). V lost 2 bases and J 4 bases, leaving 6 bases between the germline ends. The CDR3 nucleotides are TGTGCCACCAGCAGAAATCTGTACGAGCAGTACTTC. Protein product: CATSRNLYEQYF.

The chain carries TRBV30 and TRBJ2-7; D is unclear. With 4 bases removed from V and 0 bases from J, the gap between germline ends came to 10 bases. Germline CDR1 and CDR2: GTSNPN and SVGIG (reference sequence). The CDR3 has 13 amino acids. The CDR3, as DNA: TGTGCCTGGACCAGCATGAGCTCCTACGAGCAGTACTTC. Translated, it gives CAWTSMSSYEQYF.

The chain employs TRBV4-2 and TRBJ2-4; D gene ambiguous. This CDR3 comprises 14 residues. The germline V and J ends were trimmed by 5 bases and 0 bases, with 8 bases remaining between them. CDR1 and CDR2 from the germline V gene are LGHNA and YNFKEQ. The CDR3 DNA reads TGTGCCAGCAGCGAGGACGCAGCCAAAAACATTCAGTACTTC. Protein product: CASSEDAAKNIQYF.

This clone was recorded a few times. This chain uses TRBV29-1 with TRBJ2-3; D possibly corresponds to TRBD1 (5 bases). The V end was cut by 7 bases, the J end by 4 bases, with 9 bases between. Germline V gene lookup returns CDR1 SQVTM and CDR2 ANQGSEA. CDR3 length equals 11 residues. The chain's CDR3 is CSAQTADTQYF. CDR3 DNA sequence: TGCAGCGCCCAGACAGCAGATACGCAGTATTTT.

The chain carries TRBV29-1 and TRBJ1-5; D may be TRBD1 (6 bases). Trimming cost V 7 bases and J 7 bases, with 17 bases left between them. Germline CDR1 is SQVTM and CDR2 is ANQGSEA. The CDR3 contains 13 residues. CDR3 coding DNA: TGCAGCGCCGCCACAGGGCAAGGCCAGCCCCAGCATTTT. Encoded protein: CSAATGQGQPQHF.

The V call is TRBV7-9, the J call TRBJ2-5, with D perhaps matching TRBD1 or TRBD2 (5 bases each). Trimming took 3 bases from V and 2 from J, leaving 7 bases between them. The CDR3 totals 13 residues. Per the germline V gene, CDR1 is SEHNR and CDR2 is FQNEAQ (reference sequence). CDR3 residues: CASSLGVQETQYF. As DNA, the CDR3 is TGTGCCAGCAGCTTGGGGGTTCAAGAGACCCAGTACTTC.

The chain uses TRBV6-5 and TRBJ2-5; tentatively, D is TRBD2 (6 bases). Trimming removed 7 bases at V and 5 bases at J, with 14 bases between. Germline V lookup: CDR1 MNHEY, CDR2 SVGAGI. The CDR3 is 13 amino acids. The CDR3 DNA reads TGTGCCAGCACCCACGGGGGTGGGGAGACCCAGTACTTC. Its translation: CASTHGGGETQYF.

The V call is TRBV7-2, the J call TRBJ2-7; the match to TRBD2 covers 7 bases. The CDR3 sequence is 14 residues long. CDR1 is SGHTA, CDR2 FQGNSA, per germline. V lost 0 bases, J lost 11 bases, and 10 bases stayed unmatched. CDR3: CASSLAGGATEEYF. CDR3 nucleotide sequence: TGTGCCAGCAGCTTAGCGGGAGGGGCTACGGAGGAGTACTTC.

A few counts support this clone. V usage is TRBV29-1 and J usage is TRBJ2-6, with D perhaps matching TRBD1 (6 bases). The germline V and J ends were trimmed by 5 bases and 0 bases, with 11 bases remaining between them. This CDR3 is built from 15 residues. CDR1 is SQVTM and CDR2 is ANQGSEA in the germline V gene. The CDR3 reads CSVTQDSSGANVLTF. In nucleotides, the CDR3 is TGCAGCGTTACACAGGACAGCTCTGGGGCCAACGTCCTGACTTTC.

The rearrangement joins TRBV18 to TRBJ2-5, with 12 bases fitting TRBD1. This CDR3 has 16 amino acids. CDR1 is KGHSH, CDR2 LQKENI, per germline. Trimming cost V 3 bases and J 5 bases; bases outside gene matches: 7. The CDR3 loop is CASSPPGTGGVETQYF. CDR3 in DNA: TGTGCCAGCTCACCCCCGGGGACAGGGGGCGTGGAGACCCAGTACTTC.

V and J are TRBV29-1 and TRBJ1-1; possibly TRBD1 for D (6 bases). V lost 5 bases and J 4 bases, leaving 11 bases between the germline ends. This CDR3 spans 12 amino acids. In germline, CDR1 is SQVTM, CDR2 ANQGSEA. The CDR3 sequence: CSVKGGTTEAFF. The CDR3 nucleotides are TGCAGCGTTAAGGGGGGGACCACTGAAGCTTTCTTT. The full variable domain, rest sourced from reference TRBV29-1 and TRBJ1-1, is SAVISQKPSRDICQRGTSLTIQCQVDSQVTMMFWYRQQPGQSLTLIATANQGSEATYESGFVIDKFPISRPNLTFSTLTVSNMSPEDSSIYLCSVKGGTTEAFFGQGTRLTVV.